The entry below gives a single TCR beta chain sequence along with its context. In the study's own analysis: Reference gene primer amplification gave nucleated cell count estimates. TCRdb's copy holds only in-frame clones and misses some; the assay was immunoSEQ multiplex PCR. The V and J calls and clone size come from that table; D and trimming were worked out from the DNA. This table has 14,000 or so clones, around nine tenths appearing once. The sample comes from a study of blood T cell repertoires in COVID-19. Overall study context: Acute and convalescent COVID-19 specimens originated in the United States, Italy and Spain. From T cells, B-cell-depleted T cells, or PBMCs came the material, which was cDNA or gDNA.

The clonotype originates from a human donor with active COVID-19. The donor label of this sample is uncertain. The sequenced material came from peripheral blood.

Written as DNA, the CDR3 is TGTGCCAGCAGTGAATTGCATTATGGGACAGGGCGCTCTCAGTACTTC. It specifies CASSELHYGTGRSQYF. The rearrangement links TRBV6-1 to TRBJ2-7; 9 nucleotides agree with TRBD1. The CDR3 length is 16 residues. V gave up 2 bases and J gave up 10 bases; unmatched junction bases: 15. Germline V CDR1 and CDR2: MNHNS, SASEGT.